These 19 T cell receptor beta chains share one sample of origin, sequenced in a study of technical replicates of blood from several donors. TCRdb's copy holds only in-frame clones and misses some; the assay was immunoSEQ multiplex PCR. The sample consists of roughly 80,000 clones, 75% to 90% of them appearing once. The sample comprised T cells isolated from PBMCs. Receptor source: a human donor in good health.

This chain connects TRBV5-6 to TRBJ2-7; 7 bases are shared with TRBD1. J was trimmed by 1 base and V by 4 bases; bases with no gene match: 5. This CDR3 contains 14 residues. Germline V gives CDR1 SGHDT, CDR2 YYEEEE. The DNA of the CDR3 is TGTGCCAGCAGCCCGGGACAGAGTTCCTACGAGCAGTACTTC. This codes for CASSPGQSSYEQYF.

The chain joins TRBV5-1 to TRBJ2-5; a weak D match, TRBD2 (6 bases). Germline loops: CDR1 SGHRS, CDR2 YFSETQ. V lost 4 bases and J 2 bases, leaving 9 bases between the germline ends. The CDR3 spans 13 residues. The CDR3 region is CASSISGQETQYF. Written as DNA, the CDR3 is TGCGCCAGCAGCATTAGCGGTCAAGAGACCCAGTACTTC.

The gene calls are TRBV7-3 and TRBJ2-3; 8 nucleotides line up with TRBD2. V lost 8 bases to trimming and J lost 0 bases; unmatched junction nucleotides: 7. CDR1 and CDR2 from the germline V gene are SGHTA and FQGTGA. The CDR3 covers 15 residues. The CDR3 DNA follows: TGTGCCAGCTCAAGCGGGAGCTTTAGCACAGATACGCAGTATTTT. The encoded protein is CASSSGSFSTDTQYF.

The gene calls are TRBV19 and TRBJ2-2; 10 bases fit TRBD2. The germline V gene encodes CDR1 LNHDA and CDR2 SQIVND (reference sequence). V trimming: 5 bases; J trimming: 6 bases; junction bases outside the gene matches: 9. This CDR3 is 16 amino acids long. This CDR3 reads CASSPRGAGGSGELFF. The CDR3 DNA reads TGTGCCAGTAGTCCTCGAGGAGCGGGAGGGTCCGGGGAGCTGTTTTTT.

J is TRBJ2-3 and V is TRBV4-2, with TRBD1 as a possible D gene (5 bases). The CDR3 extends over 15 amino acids. The germline V gene has CDR1 LGHNA and CDR2 YNFKEQ. Deletions cut 1 base from V and 2 bases from J, with 10 bases between. The CDR3 loop is CASSQGGGYTDTQYF. CDR3 coding DNA: TGTGCCAGCAGCCAAGGGGGCGGATACACAGATACGCAGTATTTT.

V gene TRBV15 combines with J gene TRBJ1-2; 9 positions agree with TRBD1. This CDR3 is built from 16 residues. The trim removed 0 bases at V and 7 bases at J, leaving 9 bases unmatched. The germline V gene encodes CDR1 LNHNV and CDR2 YYDKDF (reference sequence). Here the CDR3 reads CATSRDRQGGGRGYTF. The CDR3 bases are TGTGCCACCAGCAGAGATCGACAGGGGGGGGGCCGTGGCTACACCTTC.

V gene TRBV4-1 combines with J gene TRBJ2-1; 9 nucleotides line up with TRBD2. The CDR3 extends over 15 amino acids. Germline assignment: CDR1 MGHRA and CDR2 YSYEKL. V lost 2 bases to trimming and J lost 12 bases; unmatched junction nucleotides: 11. The CDR3 region is CASSQLELAGLRQFF. The DNA of the CDR3 is TGCGCCAGCAGCCAATTGGAGCTAGCGGGATTACGGCAGTTCTTC.

This clone occurred once. This same CDR3 is encoded by further DNA sequences in the sample. The chain links TRBV27 to TRBJ2-7; possible D gene TRBD2, 6 bases. This CDR3 is built from 13 residues. Trimming removed 2 bases from V and 1 base from J, with 6 bases in between. Germline V gene lookup returns CDR1 MNHEY and CDR2 SMNVEV (reference sequence). The CDR3, as DNA: TGTGCCAGCAGTTTAGGGGGGTCCTACGAGCAGTACTTC. Its translation: CASSLGGSYEQYF.

This rearrangement joins TRBV28 to TRBJ1-2, with 8 bases fitting TRBD1. The CDR3 extends over 14 amino acids. V was clipped by 8 bases and J by 6 bases; unmatched bases: 11. Germline CDR1 reads MDHEN; CDR2 reads SYDVKM. CDR3: CASRSTGVTDGYTF. The CDR3 coding sequence is TGTGCCAGCCGTTCGACAGGGGTAACGGATGGCTACACCTTC.

The chain uses TRBV19 and TRBJ2-2; D is possibly TRBD1 (6 bases). CDR1 LNHDA and CDR2 SQIVND come from the germline V gene (reference sequence). V dropped 5 bases and J dropped 8 bases, with 15 bases sitting between them. This CDR3 is 14 amino acids long. The CDR3 loop is CASSQHTGTGELFF. The CDR3 coding sequence is TGTGCCAGTAGTCAACACACAGGGACGGGGGAGCTGTTTTTT.

This chain connects TRBV2 to TRBJ2-5; maybe TRBD1 (5 bases). The CDR3 runs to 13 residues. Trimming took 11 bases from V and 2 from J, leaving 15 bases between them. The germline CDR1 and CDR2 sequences are SNHLY and FYNNEI. CDR3 DNA sequence: TGTGCCGGTGACAGAAGCAATCAAGAGACCCAGTACTTC. Its protein product is CAGDRSNQETQYF.

The table lists this clone with a few counts. The rearrangement links TRBV2 to TRBJ1-1; maybe TRBD1 (5 bases). The CDR3 extends over 11 amino acids. Germline CDR1 and CDR2: SNHLY and FYNNEI. Trimming removed 7 bases from V and 5 bases from J, with 8 bases in between. CDR3 nucleotides: TGTGCCAGCATTCGGGGGACTGAAGCTTTCTTT. This sequence encodes CASIRGTEAFF.

The chain combines TRBV5-1 with TRBJ2-7; 7 nucleotides align to TRBD1. Germline V gene data show CDR1 as SGHRS and CDR2 as YFSETQ. This CDR3 has 15 amino acids. With V trimmed by 3 bases and J by 2 bases, 8 bases remained unmatched. The CDR3 region is CASSSSGTAPYEQYF. CDR3 sequence (DNA): TGCGCCAGCAGCTCCTCCGGGACAGCCCCCTACGAGCAGTACTTC.

The V call is TRBV6-5, the J call TRBJ1-4, with D uncertain. Trimming removed 0 bases from V and 2 bases from J, with 10 bases in between. CDR3 length: 16 amino acids. Germline V gene data show CDR1 as MNHEY and CDR2 as SVGAGI. CDR3 protein: CASSYSSFSTNEKLFF. The CDR3 coding sequence is TGTGCCAGCAGTTACTCGAGTTTTAGCACTAATGAAAAACTGTTTTTT.

V and J are TRBV5-1 and TRBJ2-5; 9 nucleotides match TRBD1. Looked up from germline, CDR1 is SGHRS and CDR2 is YFSETQ. This CDR3 region has 15 residues. The V and J ends lost 6 bases and 5 bases, in that order; junction bases with no gene match: 11. CDR3 protein: CASTEGQGTLETQYF. The CDR3 nucleotides read TGCGCCAGCACCGAGGGACAGGGAACTTTGGAGACCCAGTACTTC.

The chain has TRBV7-8 and TRBJ2-3; D is unresolved. The CDR3 covers 13 residues. In germline, CDR1 is SGHVS, CDR2 FQNEAQ. Trimming left V 3 bases short and J 4 bases short, with 8 bases between. The CDR3 protein is CASSLRLADTQYF. Here the CDR3 DNA reads TGTGCCAGCAGCTTGAGACTCGCAGATACGCAGTATTTT.

V usage is TRBV5-6 and J usage is TRBJ2-1; TRBD2 agrees at 11 bases. V shed 2 bases and J 6 bases; nucleotides not matched to a gene: 10. There are 17 residues in the CDR3. Looked up from germline, CDR1 is SGHDT and CDR2 is YYEEEE. CDR3 residues: CASSFRSFTSGSNEQFF. In DNA form, the CDR3 reads TGTGCCAGCAGCTTCAGGTCATTCACTAGCGGGAGCAATGAGCAGTTCTTC.

V usage is TRBV4-1 and J usage is TRBJ2-7; 9 nucleotides line up with TRBD1. Germline lookup yields CDR1 MGHRA and CDR2 YSYEKL. V dropped 3 bases and J dropped 3; count of bases not matched to a gene: 3. This CDR3 contains 14 residues. DNA of the CDR3: TGCGCCAGCAGCCACCCGGACAGGGGCTACGAGCAGTACTTC. As protein: CASSHPDRGYEQYF.

The rearrangement uses TRBV10-3 and TRBJ2-3; 10 nucleotides align to TRBD2. V trimming: 5 bases; J trimming: 2 bases; junction bases outside the gene matches: 4. Germline CDR1 and CDR2: ENHRY and SYGVKD. The CDR3 extends over 15 amino acids. CDR3 region: CAISPGTSATDTQYF. In DNA form, the CDR3 reads TGTGCCATCAGTCCCGGGACTAGCGCCACAGATACGCAGTATTTT.